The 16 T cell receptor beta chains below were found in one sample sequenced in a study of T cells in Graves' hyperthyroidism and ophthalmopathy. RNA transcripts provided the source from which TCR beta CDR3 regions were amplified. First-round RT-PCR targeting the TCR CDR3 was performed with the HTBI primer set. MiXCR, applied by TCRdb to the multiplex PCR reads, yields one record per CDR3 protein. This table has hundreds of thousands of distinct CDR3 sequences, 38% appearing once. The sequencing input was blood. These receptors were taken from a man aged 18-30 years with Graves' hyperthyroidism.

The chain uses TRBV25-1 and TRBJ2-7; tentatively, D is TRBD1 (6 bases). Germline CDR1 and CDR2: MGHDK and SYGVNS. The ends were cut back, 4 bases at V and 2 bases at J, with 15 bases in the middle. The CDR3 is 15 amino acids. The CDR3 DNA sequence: TGTGCCAGCAGTGCTAGGCAGGGGTTCGCCTACGAGCAGTACTTC. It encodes CASSARQGFAYEQYF.

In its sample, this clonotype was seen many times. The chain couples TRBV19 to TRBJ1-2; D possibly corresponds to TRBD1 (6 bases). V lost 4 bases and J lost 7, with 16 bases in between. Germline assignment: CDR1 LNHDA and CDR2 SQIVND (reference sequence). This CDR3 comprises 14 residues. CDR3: CASSTRDKVSGYTF. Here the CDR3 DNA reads TGTGCCAGTAGTACCCGGGACAAGGTATCTGGCTACACCTTC.

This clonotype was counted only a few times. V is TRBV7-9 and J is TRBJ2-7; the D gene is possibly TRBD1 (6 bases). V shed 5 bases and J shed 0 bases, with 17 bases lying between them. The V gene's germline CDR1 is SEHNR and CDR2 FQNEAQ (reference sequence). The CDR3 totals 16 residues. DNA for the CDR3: TGTGCCAGCAGCACCGGTGGGGGCTACCACTCCTACGAGCAGTACTTC. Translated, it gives CASSTGGGYHSYEQYF.

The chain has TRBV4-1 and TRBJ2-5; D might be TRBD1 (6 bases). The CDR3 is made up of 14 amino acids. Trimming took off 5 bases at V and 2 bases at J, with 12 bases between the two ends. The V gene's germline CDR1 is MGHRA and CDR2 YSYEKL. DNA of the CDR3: TGCGCCAGCAGCTGGCACAGGGCGCAAGAGACCCAGTACTTC. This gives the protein CASSWHRAQETQYF.

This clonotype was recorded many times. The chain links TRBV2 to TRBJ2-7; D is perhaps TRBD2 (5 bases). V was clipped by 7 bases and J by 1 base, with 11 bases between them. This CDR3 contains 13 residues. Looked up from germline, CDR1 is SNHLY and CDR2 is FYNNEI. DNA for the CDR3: TGTGCCAGCATGGGGAGACCGTCCTACGAGCAGTACTTC. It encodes CASMGRPSYEQYF.

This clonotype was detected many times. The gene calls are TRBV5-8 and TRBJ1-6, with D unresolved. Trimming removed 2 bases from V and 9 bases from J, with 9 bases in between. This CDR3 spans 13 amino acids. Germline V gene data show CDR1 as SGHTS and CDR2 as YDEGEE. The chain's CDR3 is CASSLVDSSPLHF. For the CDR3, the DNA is TGTGCCAGCAGCTTAGTGGATAGTTCACCCCTCCACTTT.

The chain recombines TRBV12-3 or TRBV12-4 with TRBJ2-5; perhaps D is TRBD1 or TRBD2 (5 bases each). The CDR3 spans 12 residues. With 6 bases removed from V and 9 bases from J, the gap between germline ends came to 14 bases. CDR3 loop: CASSPGSQPQYF. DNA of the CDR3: TGTGCCAGCAGCCCAGGGAGTCAGCCCCAGTACTTC.

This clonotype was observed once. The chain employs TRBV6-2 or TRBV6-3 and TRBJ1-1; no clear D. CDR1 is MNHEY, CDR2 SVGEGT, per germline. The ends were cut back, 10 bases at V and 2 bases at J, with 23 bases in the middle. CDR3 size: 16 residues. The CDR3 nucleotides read TGTGCCACCAGATGGGCCTTAAACCTGGGAAACACTGAAGCTTTCTTT. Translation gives CATRWALNLGNTEAFF.

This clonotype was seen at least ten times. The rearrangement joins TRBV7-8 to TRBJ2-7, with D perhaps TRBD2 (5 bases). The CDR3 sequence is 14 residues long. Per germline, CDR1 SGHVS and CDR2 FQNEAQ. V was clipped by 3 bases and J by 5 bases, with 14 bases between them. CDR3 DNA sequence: TGTGCCAGCAGCTTCTGGGAGAACGGGCACGAGCAGTACTTC. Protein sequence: CASSFWENGHEQYF.

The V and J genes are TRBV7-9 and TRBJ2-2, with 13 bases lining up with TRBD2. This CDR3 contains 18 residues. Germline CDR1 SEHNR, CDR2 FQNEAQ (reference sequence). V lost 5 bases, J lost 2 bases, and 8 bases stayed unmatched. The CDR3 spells CASSLRTSGSPNTGELFF. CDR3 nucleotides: TGTGCCAGCAGCCTGCGGACTAGCGGGAGTCCAAACACCGGGGAGCTGTTTTTT.

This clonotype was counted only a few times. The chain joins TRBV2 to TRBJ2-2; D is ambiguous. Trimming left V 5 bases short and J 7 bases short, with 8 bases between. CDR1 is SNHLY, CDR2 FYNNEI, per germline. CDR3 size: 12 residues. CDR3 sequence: CASSFARGELFF. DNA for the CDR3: TGTGCCAGCAGTTTCGCGCGCGGGGAGCTGTTTTTT.

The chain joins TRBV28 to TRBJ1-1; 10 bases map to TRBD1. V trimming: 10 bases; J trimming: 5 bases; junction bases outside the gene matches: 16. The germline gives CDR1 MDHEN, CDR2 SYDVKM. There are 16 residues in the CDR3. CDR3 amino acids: CATATRDRGYETEAFF. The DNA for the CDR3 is TGTGCCACAGCAACCCGGGACAGGGGATATGAGACTGAAGCTTTCTTT.

CDR3 bases: TGTGCCAGCAGCGAGGACGGCAACTACGAGCAGTACTTC. It yields the protein CASSEDGNYEQYF. V gene TRBV6-6 combines with J gene TRBJ2-7, with D unresolved. The CDR3 is made up of 13 amino acids. The V end was cut by 6 bases, the J end by 3 bases, with 12 bases between. Germline-derived CDR1 and CDR2 are MNHNY and SVGAGI (reference sequence).

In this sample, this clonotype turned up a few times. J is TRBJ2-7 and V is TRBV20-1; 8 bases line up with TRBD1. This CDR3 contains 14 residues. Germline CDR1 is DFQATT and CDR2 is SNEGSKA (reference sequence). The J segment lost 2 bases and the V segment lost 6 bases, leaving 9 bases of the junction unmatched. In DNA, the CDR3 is TGCAGTGCCAGCCTAGACAGGGGCCCCTACGAGCAGTACTTC. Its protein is CSASLDRGPYEQYF.

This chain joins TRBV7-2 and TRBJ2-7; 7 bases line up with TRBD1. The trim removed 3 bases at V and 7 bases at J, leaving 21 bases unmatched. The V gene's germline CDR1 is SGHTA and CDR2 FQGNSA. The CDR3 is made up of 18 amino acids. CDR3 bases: TGTGCCAGCAGCTTTGGACCCCAACTCGACAGGGTGGCAAAAGAGCAGTACTTC. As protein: CASSFGPQLDRVAKEQYF.

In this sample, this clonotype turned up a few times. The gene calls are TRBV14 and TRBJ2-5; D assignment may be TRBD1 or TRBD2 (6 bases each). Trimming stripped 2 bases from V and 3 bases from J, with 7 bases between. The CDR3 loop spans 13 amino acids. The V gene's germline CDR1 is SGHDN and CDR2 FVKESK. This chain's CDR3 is CASSQRGEETQYF. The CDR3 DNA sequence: TGTGCCAGCAGCCAAAGGGGGGAAGAGACCCAGTACTTC.